These 2 T cell receptor beta chains were all obtained from the same sample, sequenced in a study of cytomegalovirus exposure and HLA in healthy donors. Both 60 Vbeta primers and 13 Jbeta primers went into the PCR. Repertoires were generated with immunoSEQ multiplex PCR, while TCRdb's copy carries only in-frame clones and drops some. The repertoire holds around 140,000 clones, 75% to 85% seen once, with around 1.3% in the top ten. Sequences were obtained from PBMCs. Every receptor here comes from a woman between 35 and 50 years old in good health and CMV-seronegative.

The rearrangement uses TRBV11-2 and TRBJ1-4; possible D gene TRBD1, 6 bases. This CDR3 has 14 amino acids. Germline V lookup: CDR1 SGHAT, CDR2 FQNNGV. V shed 4 bases and J shed 8 bases, with 14 bases lying between them. The CDR3 is CASSSGENGEKLFF. The DNA for the CDR3 is TGTGCCAGCAGCTCAGGGGAGAATGGGGAAAAACTGTTTTTT.

The V and J genes are TRBV6-1 and TRBJ2-7; the match to TRBD1 covers 7 bases. The V segment lost 4 bases and the J segment 1 base; nucleotides outside the gene matches: 13. The germline CDR1 and CDR2 sequences are MNHNS and SASEGT. The CDR3 has 17 amino acids. The CDR3 region has the DNA TGTGCCAGCAGTGGGGGACAGTTCCCTCGGGTTTCCTACGAGCAGTACTTC. Its translation is CASSGGQFPRVSYEQYF.